Below, 19 T cell receptor delta chains from the same sample are listed, as sequenced in a study of gamma-delta T cells after stem cell transplantation (dated by TCRdb to the mid-2010s). The protocol used for the library was RT-PCR. Sequenced on an Illumina MiSeq. TCRdb recomputed clones from the public reads with CATT; identical DNA rows were then combined. Across this sample there are some 700 delta-chain clones, with 1.1% seen only once. The ten largest make up over 70% of the sample. Sequencing was carried out using gamma-delta T cells. The source of these receptors is a human donor. It is not recorded whose cells these are; they may come from a transplant donor.

This clone came up a few times. This DNA translates differently at residue 17 from the TCRdb protein, which is that of a much larger clone; a read error is likely, and the protein shown is the DNA's own translation. V is TRDV2 and J is TRDJ1, with 13 nucleotides matching TRDD3. This CDR3 comprises 19 residues. CDR1 and CDR2 from the germline V gene are GEAIGNYY and EKD. The CDR3 DNA reads TGTGCCTGTGACACCTTACTGGGGGATACGCCTACGGGCACCGATAAATTCATCTTT. This encodes CACDTLLGDTPTGTDKFIF.

Comment on this clone: The protein recorded in TCRdb matches a much larger clone and deviates from this DNA's translation at residue 9, suggesting a read error; the protein here is obtained by translating the DNA. The rearrangement uses TRDV2 and TRDJ1; unclear D gene. V lost 2 bases, J lost 3 bases, and 15 bases lay in between. Germline CDR1 is GEAIGNYY and CDR2 is EKD. CDR3 size: 15 residues. The CDR3 sequence: CACDILGGLADKLIF. The CDR3 DNA follows: TGTGCCTGTGACATATTAGGAGGTCTGGCCGATAAACTCATCTTT.

The sample holds a few counts of this clone. Only one base separates this from a far larger clonotype, so it likely reflects a read error. The sample holds other DNA sequences that translate to the same CDR3. This chain joins TRDV2 and TRDJ3; TRDD3 matches 10 bases. Germline loops: CDR1 GEAIGNYY, CDR2 EKD. This CDR3 spans 20 amino acids. The CDR3 DNA follows: TGTGCCTGTGACATCGTACTGGGGGATTCCTACTCCTGGGACACTCGACAGATGTTTTTC. Protein product: CACDIVLGDSYSWDTRQMFF.

This clone counts as medium-sized. A far larger clone is only one base removed, so a read error is likely. The rearrangement uses TRDV2 and TRDJ1; 9 bases agree with TRDD3. The CDR3 runs to 19 residues. Germline CDR1 reads GEAIGNYY; CDR2 reads EKD. The trim removed 0 bases at V and 0 bases at J, leaving 13 bases unmatched. The CDR3 DNA sequence: TGTGCCTGTGACACCGTTAGCCTGGGGGATCGGGGGGACACCGATAAACTCATCTTT. Translating it yields CACDTVSLGDRGDTDKLIF.

Turning to this clone: A read error is the likely source, as a far larger clone sits one nucleotide away. The sample has other DNA sequences that encode this CDR3 too. This chain uses TRDV2 with TRDJ1; 8 bases line up with TRDD3. The length of the CDR3 is 17 residues. The germline V gene has CDR1 GEAIGNYY and CDR2 EKD. The CDR3 DNA reads as TGTGCCTGCGACACGCTAGGTGGGGGATCCTACACCGATAAACTCATCTTT. Translation gives CACDTLGGGSYTDKLIF.

A word on this clone: TCRdb's listed protein matches a much larger clone and diverges from this DNA's translation at residue 8, likely through a read error; the protein shown comes from the DNA. This chain links TRDV2 with TRDJ1, with 7 bases matching TRDD3. Germline values: CDR1 GEAIGNYY, CDR2 EKD. The V segment lost 3 bases and the J segment 0 bases; nucleotides outside the gene matches: 12. CDR3 size: 17 residues. The CDR3 sequence is CACDPVGETTHTDKLIF. The CDR3 DNA reads as TGTGCCTGTGACCCCGTGGGGGAGACGACCCACACCGATAAACTCATCTTT.

By frequency in the sample, this clone is medium-sized. A far larger clone is just one base off, so this is likely a read error. This sample also contains other DNA sequences that code for the same CDR3. As DNA, the CDR3 is TGCGCCTTTAGTCCTACTGGGGGACTTACCGATAAACTCATCTTT. It is translated as CAFSPTGGLTDKLIF. The genes are TRDV3 and TRDJ1, with 9 positions matching TRDD3. Germline V lookup: CDR1 TVYSNPD, CDR2 GDNSRS (reference sequence). The CDR3 extends over 15 amino acids.

Note on this clone: This sequence may be a read error, since a much larger clone differs from it by one base. J is TRDJ1 and V is TRDV1; D is unresolved. V lost 2 bases to trimming and J lost 0 bases, with 31 bases between them. The length of the CDR3 is 22 residues. Germline loops: CDR1 TSWWSYY, CDR2 QGS. The CDR3 DNA is TGTGCTCTTGGGGAATCTTTATTAAGGACCATAAACCCCCCCTCGTACACCGATAAACTCATCTTT. This gives the protein CALGESLLRTINPPSYTDKLIF.

Turning to this clone: A far larger clone is only one base removed, so a read error is likely. The chain employs TRDV1 and TRDJ2; tentative D call: TRDD3 (9 bases). V lost 2 bases, J lost 0 bases, and 31 bases lay in between. Germline V gene data show CDR1 as TSWWSYY and CDR2 as QGS. There are 23 residues in the CDR3. The DNA of the CDR3 is TGTGCTCTTGGGGAATGCTCGGGCTTCCTACGATACTGGGGGACCTCTTTGACAGCACAACTCTTCTTT. Amino acid sequence: CALGECSGFLRYWGTSLTAQLFF.

This clone was picked up a small number of times. It differs at one base from a far larger clone, so likely a read error. Other DNA sequences of this sample code for an identical CDR3. The chain carries TRDV1 and TRDJ1, with 13 bases matching TRDD3. CDR1 TSWWSYY and CDR2 QGS come from the germline V gene. The length of the CDR3 is 20 residues. CDR3 protein: CALGDFPTLYWGIRGDKLIF. The DNA for the CDR3 is TGTGCTCTTGGGGACTTTCCTACCCTGTACTGGGGGATACGCGGAGATAAACTAATCTTT.

In this sample, this clone turned up a few times. TCRdb assigns this DNA the protein of a much larger clone, which departs from its translation at residue 12; this likely reflects a read error, and the protein shown comes from translating the DNA. The rearrangement uses TRDV1 and TRDJ1; tentatively, D is TRDD1 (5 bases). The CDR3 has 21 residues. The germline V and J ends were trimmed by 3 bases and 10 bases, with 39 bases remaining between them. Per germline, CDR1 TSWWSYY and CDR2 QGS. CDR3 in amino acids: CALGDPIVIGFHMWTRSRLIF. The CDR3 region has the DNA TGTGCTCTTGGGGATCCCATAGTAATTGGTTTCCACATGTGGACCCGATCTCGACTCATCTTT.

This clone counts as medium-sized. With only one base between it and a far larger clone, this is likely a read error. The chain has TRDV3 and TRDJ3, with 11 nucleotides matching TRDD3. Germline V CDR1 and CDR2: TVYSNPD, GDNSRS (reference sequence). The CDR3 extends over 20 amino acids. CDR3 nucleotide sequence: TGTGCCTTCACTTCTTGCTGGGGGATACCCGGCTCCTGGGGCACCCGACAGATGTTTTTC. Its translation: CAFTSCWGIPGSWGTRQMFF.

This clone was detected a few times. The protein recorded in TCRdb matches a much larger clone and deviates from this DNA's translation at residue 4, suggesting a read error; the protein here is obtained by translating the DNA. The V gene is TRDV2, the J gene TRDJ1; 8 nucleotides agree with TRDD3. Trimming at V came to 6 bases and at J to 3 bases, leaving 8 bases not matched to a gene. The CDR3 length is 14 residues. Germline assignment: CDR1 GEAIGNYY and CDR2 EKD. This CDR3 reads CACNPVGDPDKLIF. DNA of the CDR3: TGTGCCTGTAACCCAGTGGGGGATCCCGATAAACTCATCTTT.

With respect to this clone: It differs at one base from a far larger clone, so likely a read error. The sample has other DNA sequences that encode this CDR3 too. The chain links TRDV2 to TRDJ1, with 8 bases identical to TRDD3. CDR3 length: 14 residues. Germline CDR1 GEAIGNYY, CDR2 EKD. CDR3 bases: TGTGCCTGTGACCGCCTGGGGGACACCGATAAGCTCATCTTT. Encoded protein: CACDRLGDTDKLIF.

This clone was counted a few times. This likely came from a read error, as a far larger clone is one base away. This sample also contains other DNA sequences that code for the same CDR3. The chain has TRDV1 and TRDJ2; D tentatively fits TRDD2 or TRDD3 (6 bases each). The CDR3 spans 25 residues. Deletions cut 2 bases from V and 1 base from J, with 38 bases between. Germline V gives CDR1 TSWWSYY, CDR2 QGS. In DNA form, the CDR3 reads TGTGCTCTTGGGGAAAATCCTACTAAGACTGTCCTGATTCTAGGATACCGCCTTTTGACAGCACAACTCTTCTTT. The encoded protein is CALGENPTKTVLILGYRLLTAQLFF.

Relative to its sample, this clone is medium-sized. A far larger clone is one base from this, pointing to a likely read error. Other nucleotide sequences in the sample specify the same CDR3. V is TRDV2 and J is TRDJ1; 13 bases align to TRDD3. The CDR3 contains 17 residues. Unmatched junction bases numbered 12, after V lost 7 bases and J lost 2 bases. Germline V CDR1 and CDR2: GEAIGNYY, EKD. In nucleotides, the CDR3 is TGTGCCTGCGAAAGACTCGTACTGGGGGATACGACCGATAAACTCATCTTT. Translated, it gives CACERLVLGDTTDKLIF.

The table lists this clone with a few counts. TCRdb pairs this DNA with a much larger clone's protein that differs at residue 8, likely a read error; the protein shown was translated from the DNA. The chain recombines TRDV1 with TRDJ1; D is unresolved. The CDR3 runs to 14 residues. Germline V gives CDR1 TSWWSYY, CDR2 QGS. In nucleotides, the CDR3 is TGTGCCCTAAGGGTACCTCCTTGCACCGATAAACTCATCTTT. Amino acid sequence: CALRVPPCTDKLIF.

Judged by abundance, this clone is medium-sized (0.01 to 0.1%). This likely stems from a read error, as it lies one base from a far larger clone. This chain joins TRDV1 and TRDJ1; 11 nucleotides agree with TRDD3. V was clipped by 4 bases and J by 0 bases; unmatched bases: 28. In germline, CDR1 is TSWWSYY, CDR2 QGS. This CDR3 has 24 residues. The CDR3 reads CALGGGGLPLIWGILGPYTDKLIF. The CDR3 DNA follows: TGTGCTCTTGGGGGAGGCGGCCTCCCTCTGATCTGGGGGATACTTGGGCCTTACACCGATAAACTCATCTTT.

The CDR3 protein is CACDTLSGGRGGTDKLIF. DNA for the CDR3: TGTGCCTGTGACACGTTGTCTGGGGGAAGGGGTGGTACCGATAAACTCATCTTT. The chain combines TRDV2 with TRDJ1; TRDD3 matches 8 bases. V shed 1 base, J shed 2 bases, and the junction held 14 bases outside the gene matches. Per germline, CDR1 GEAIGNYY and CDR2 EKD. The CDR3 contains 18 residues.